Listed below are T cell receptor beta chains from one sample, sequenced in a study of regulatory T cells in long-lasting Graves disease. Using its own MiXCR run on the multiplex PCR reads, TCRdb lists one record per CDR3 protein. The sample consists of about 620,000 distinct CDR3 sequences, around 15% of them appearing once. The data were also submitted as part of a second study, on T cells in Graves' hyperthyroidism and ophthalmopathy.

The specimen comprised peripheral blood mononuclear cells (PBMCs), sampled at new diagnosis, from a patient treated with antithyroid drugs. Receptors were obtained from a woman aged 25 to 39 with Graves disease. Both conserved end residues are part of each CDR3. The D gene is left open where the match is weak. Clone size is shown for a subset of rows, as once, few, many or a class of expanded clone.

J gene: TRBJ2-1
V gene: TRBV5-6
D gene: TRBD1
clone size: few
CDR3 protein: CASLYRGQFNEQFF
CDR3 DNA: TGTGCCAGCCTATACAGGGGGCAGTTCAATGAGCAGTTCTTC

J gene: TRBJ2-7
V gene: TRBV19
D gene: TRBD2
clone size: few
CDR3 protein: CASKGGRAHEQYF
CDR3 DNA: TGTGCCAGTAAGGGCGGGAGGGCCCACGAGCAGTACTTC

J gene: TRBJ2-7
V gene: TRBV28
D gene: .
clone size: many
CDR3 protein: CASSLGRDYEQYF
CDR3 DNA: TGTGCCAGCAGCCTAGGACGGGACTACGAGCAGTACTTC

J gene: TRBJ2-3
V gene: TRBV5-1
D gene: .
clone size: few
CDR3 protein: CASSSSGDPTDTQYF
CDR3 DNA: TGCGCCAGCAGCTCCTCGGGAGACCCAACAGATACGCAGTATTTT

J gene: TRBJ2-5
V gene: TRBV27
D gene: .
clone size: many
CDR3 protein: CASRQDSTAGTQYF
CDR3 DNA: TGTGCCAGCAGGCAGGACAGCACTGCGGGGACCCAGTACTTC

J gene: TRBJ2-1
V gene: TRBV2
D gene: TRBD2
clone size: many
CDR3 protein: CASSGETSGAYNEQFF
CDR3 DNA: TGTGCCAGCAGTGGAGAGACTAGCGGGGCATACAATGAGCAGTTCTTC

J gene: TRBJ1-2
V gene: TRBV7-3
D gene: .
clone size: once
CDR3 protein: CASSLTPGVGYTF
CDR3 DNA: TGTGCCAGCAGCTTAACTCCCGGAGTTGGCTACACCTTC

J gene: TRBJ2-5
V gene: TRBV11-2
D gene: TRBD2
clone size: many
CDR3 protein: CASSYFSGSPETQYF
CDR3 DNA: TGTGCCAGCAGCTACTTTAGCGGGAGTCCGGAGACCCAGTACTTC

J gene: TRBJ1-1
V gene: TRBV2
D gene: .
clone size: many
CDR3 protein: CASSSDLGTEAFF
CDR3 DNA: TGTGCCAGCAGCAGCGACCTTGGCACTGAAGCTTTCTTT

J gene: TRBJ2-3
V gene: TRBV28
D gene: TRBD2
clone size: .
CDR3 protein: CASSKGTSGRDTQYF
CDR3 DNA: TGTGCCAGCAGCAAAGGGACTAGCGGGAGAGATACGCAGTATTTT

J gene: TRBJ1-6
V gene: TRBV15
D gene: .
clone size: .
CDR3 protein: CATSREDGLRAPLHF
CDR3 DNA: TGTGCCACCAGCAGAGAGGACGGTCTACGGGCACCCCTCCACTTT

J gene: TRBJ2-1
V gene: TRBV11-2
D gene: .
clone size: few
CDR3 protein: CASRTGPSSYNEQFF
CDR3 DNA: TGTGCCAGCAGGACGGGACCAAGCTCCTACAATGAGCAGTTCTTC

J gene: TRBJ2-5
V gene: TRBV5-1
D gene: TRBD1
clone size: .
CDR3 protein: CASSPTGQGKETQYF
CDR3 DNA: TGCGCCAGCAGTCCCACGGGACAGGGAAAAGAGACCCAGTACTTC

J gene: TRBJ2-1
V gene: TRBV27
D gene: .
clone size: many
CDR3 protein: CASSLSPVSYEQFF
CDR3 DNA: TGTGCCAGCAGTTTATCGCCGGTCAGCTATGAGCAGTTCTTC

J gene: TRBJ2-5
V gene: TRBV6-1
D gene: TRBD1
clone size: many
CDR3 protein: CASTHQWDRVLQETQYF
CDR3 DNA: TGTGCCAGCACCCACCAGTGGGACAGGGTTTTGCAAGAGACCCAGTACTTC

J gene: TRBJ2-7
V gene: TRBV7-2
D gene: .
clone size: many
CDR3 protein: CASRENRIQTYEQYF
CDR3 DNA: TGTGCCAGCAGGGAGAACAGGATTCAAACCTACGAGCAGTACTTC

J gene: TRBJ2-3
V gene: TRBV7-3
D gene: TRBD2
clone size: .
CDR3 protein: CASSHPGLAGVGDTQYF
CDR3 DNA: TGTGCCAGCAGCCACCCCGGACTAGCGGGAGTCGGCGATACGCAGTATTTT

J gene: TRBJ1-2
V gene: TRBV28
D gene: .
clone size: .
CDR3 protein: CASNPQQGRYGYTF
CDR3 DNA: TGTGCCAGCAACCCACAACAGGGTAGATATGGCTACACCTTC

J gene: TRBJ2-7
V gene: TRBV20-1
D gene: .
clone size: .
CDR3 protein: CSARDEIGPYEQYF
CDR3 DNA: TGCAGTGCTAGAGATGAGATAGGGCCCTACGAGCAGTACTTC

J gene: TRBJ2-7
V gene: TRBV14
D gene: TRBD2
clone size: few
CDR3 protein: CASNLAGGAYEQYF
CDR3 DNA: TGTGCCAGCAACCTAGCGGGAGGGGCCTACGAGCAGTACTTC

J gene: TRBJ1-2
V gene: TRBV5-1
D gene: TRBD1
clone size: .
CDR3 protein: CASSLLDRGDGYTF
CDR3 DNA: TGCGCCAGCAGCTTGCTGGACAGGGGGGATGGCTACACCTTC

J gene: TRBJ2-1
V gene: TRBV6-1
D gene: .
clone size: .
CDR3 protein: CASSHPRNEQFF
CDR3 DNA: TGTGCCAGCAGCCACCCACGGAACGAGCAGTTCTTC

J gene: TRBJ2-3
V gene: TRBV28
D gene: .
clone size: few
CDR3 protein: CASSTSADTQYF
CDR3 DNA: TGTGCCAGCAGTACCAGTGCAGATACGCAGTATTTT

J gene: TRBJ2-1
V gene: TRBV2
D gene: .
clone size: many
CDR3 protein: CASRSGSVGDEQFF
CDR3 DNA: TGTGCCAGCCGGAGTGGGAGTGTGGGGGATGAGCAGTTCTTC

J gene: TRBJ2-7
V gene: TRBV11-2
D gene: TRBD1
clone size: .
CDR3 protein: CASSPLLDRYEQYF
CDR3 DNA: TGTGCCAGCAGCCCCCTCCTGGACAGGTACGAGCAGTACTTC

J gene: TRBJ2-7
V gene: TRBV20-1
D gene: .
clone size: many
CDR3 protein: CSARDSEQYF
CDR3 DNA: TGCAGTGCTAGGGACTCGGAGCAGTACTTC

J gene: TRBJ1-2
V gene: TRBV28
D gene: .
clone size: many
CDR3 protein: CASSLKGSYGYTF
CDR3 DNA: TGTGCCAGCAGTTTGAAGGGATCCTATGGCTACACCTTC

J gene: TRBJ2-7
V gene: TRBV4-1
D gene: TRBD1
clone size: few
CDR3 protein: CASSHRVGQVSGEQYF
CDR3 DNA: TGCGCCAGCAGCCACAGAGTGGGACAGGTCTCTGGAGAGCAGTACTTC